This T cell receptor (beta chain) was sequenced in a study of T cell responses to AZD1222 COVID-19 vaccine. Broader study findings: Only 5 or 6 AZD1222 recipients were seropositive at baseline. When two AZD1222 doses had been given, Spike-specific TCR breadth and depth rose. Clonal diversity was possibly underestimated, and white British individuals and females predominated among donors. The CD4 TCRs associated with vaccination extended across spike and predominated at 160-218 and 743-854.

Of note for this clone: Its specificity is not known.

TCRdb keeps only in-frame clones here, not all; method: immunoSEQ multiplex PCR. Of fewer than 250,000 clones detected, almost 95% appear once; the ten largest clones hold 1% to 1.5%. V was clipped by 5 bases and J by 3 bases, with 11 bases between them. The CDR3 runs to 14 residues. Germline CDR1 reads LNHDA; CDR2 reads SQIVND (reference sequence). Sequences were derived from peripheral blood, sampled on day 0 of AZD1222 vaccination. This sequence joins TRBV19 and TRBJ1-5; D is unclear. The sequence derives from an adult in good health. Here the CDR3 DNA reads TGTGCCAGTAGTCCCCGAGAATTCAATCAGCCCCAGCATTTT. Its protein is CASSPREFNQPQHF.